What follows describes a single T cell receptor (beta chain). No antigen is known for it. The data stem from a study of cytomegalovirus exposure and HLA in healthy donors. Broader study findings: An analysis done earlier found most TCR beta V segments productive about 90% or about 30% of the time. TRBV6-2, TRBV6-3 and some other V segments were unresolvable in 87-base-pair reads. Near-uniform donor sequencing depth was presumed by presence/absence analyses.

The PCR made use of 60 Vbeta and 13 Jbeta primers. Repertoires were generated with immunoSEQ multiplex PCR, while TCRdb's copy carries only in-frame clones and drops some. Among 130,000 to 150,000 clones, about four fifths were seen once, and the ten largest hold around 4.1%. Per the germline V gene, CDR1 is LGHNT and CDR2 is FRNRAP. The V end was cut by 4 bases, the J end by 7 bases, with 8 bases between. The CDR3 has 11 amino acids. The origin of this receptor is a middle-aged man in good health and CMV-seropositive. Input material: PBMCs. The chain links TRBV12-5 to TRBJ2-7; D is undetermined. The CDR3 reads CASGYDSEQYF. The DNA for the CDR3 is TGTGCTAGTGGTTATGACTCGGAGCAGTACTTC.